This T cell receptor beta chain was obtained from a study of blood T cell repertoires in COVID-19. Across the study: Nucleic acid was either cDNA or gDNA, and it came from T cells, B-cell-depleted T cells, or PBMCs.

Original processing methods: Reference gene primer amplification gave estimated nucleated cell counts. The repertoire was sequenced with immunoSEQ multiplex PCR; TCRdb's copy has only in-frame clones and lacks some. The V and J calls and the clone size are those of that table, but D and trimming were determined from the DNA. The sample has about 140,000 clones; 84% are singletons. Participants were aged about 18 to 90 years, lived in some 23 US areas, and enrolled virtually. Allocation to cohorts depended on clinical history reported by the participants. From germline, CDR1 is GTSNPN and CDR2 SVGIG (reference sequence). CDR3 length: 13 amino acids. V shed 2 bases and J shed 10 bases, with 12 bases lying between them.

The clonotype comes from a woman between 50 and 59 years old with acute COVID-19. The chain links TRBV30 to TRBJ1-6; TRBD1 is a possible D gene (5 bases). The specimen was PBMCs or T cells enriched from blood (not recorded which). CDR3: CAWSLGGDSPLHF. The DNA of the CDR3 is TGTGCCTGGAGTCTGGGAGGGGACTCACCCCTCCACTTT.